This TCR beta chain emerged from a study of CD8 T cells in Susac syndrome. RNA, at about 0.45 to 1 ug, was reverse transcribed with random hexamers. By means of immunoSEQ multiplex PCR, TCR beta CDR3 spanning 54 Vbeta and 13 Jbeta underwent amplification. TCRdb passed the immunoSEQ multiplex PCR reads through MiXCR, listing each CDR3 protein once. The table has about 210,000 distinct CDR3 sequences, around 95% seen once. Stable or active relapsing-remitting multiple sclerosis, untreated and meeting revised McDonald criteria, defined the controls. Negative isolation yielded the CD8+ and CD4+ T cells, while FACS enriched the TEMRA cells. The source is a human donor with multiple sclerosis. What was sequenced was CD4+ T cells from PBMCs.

The CDR3 nucleotides are TGTGCCAGCAGTGGGGTTGCGGATACGCAGTATTTT. This gives the protein CASSGVADTQYF. The chain uses TRBV2 and TRBJ2-3; no clear D gene. This CDR3 contains 12 residues. Germline-derived CDR1 and CDR2 are SNHLY and FYNNEI. V was pared by 4 bases and J by 6 bases, with 8 bases between. The full variable domain, rest sourced from reference TRBV2 and TRBJ2-3, is EPEVTQTPSHQVTQMGQEVILRCVPISNHLYFYWYRQILGQKVEFLVSFYNNEISEKSEIFDDQFSVERPDGSNFTLKIRSTKLEDSAMYFCASSGVADTQYFGPGTRLTVL.